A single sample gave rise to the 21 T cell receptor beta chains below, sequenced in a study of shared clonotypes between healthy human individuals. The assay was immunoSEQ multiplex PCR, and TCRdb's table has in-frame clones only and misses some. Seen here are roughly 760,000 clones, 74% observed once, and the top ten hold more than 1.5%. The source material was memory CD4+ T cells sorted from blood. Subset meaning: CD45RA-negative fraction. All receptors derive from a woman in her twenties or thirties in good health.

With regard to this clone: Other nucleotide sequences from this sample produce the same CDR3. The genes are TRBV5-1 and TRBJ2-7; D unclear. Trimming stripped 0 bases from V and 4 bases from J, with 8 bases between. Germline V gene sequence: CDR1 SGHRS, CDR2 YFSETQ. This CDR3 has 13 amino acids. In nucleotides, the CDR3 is TGCGCCAGCAGCTTGGAGACGTTATACGAGCAGTACTTC. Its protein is CASSLETLYEQYF.

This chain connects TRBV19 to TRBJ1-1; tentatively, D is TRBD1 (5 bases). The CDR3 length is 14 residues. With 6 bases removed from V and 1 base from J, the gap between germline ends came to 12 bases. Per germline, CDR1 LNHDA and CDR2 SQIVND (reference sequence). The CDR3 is CASSWTSRNTEAFF. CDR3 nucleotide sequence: TGTGCCAGTAGCTGGACATCCAGGAACACTGAAGCTTTCTTT.

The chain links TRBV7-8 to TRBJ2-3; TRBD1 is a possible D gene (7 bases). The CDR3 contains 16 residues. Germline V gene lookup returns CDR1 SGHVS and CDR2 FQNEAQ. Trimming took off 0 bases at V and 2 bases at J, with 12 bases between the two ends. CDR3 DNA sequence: TGTGCCAGCAGCTTAGCGCGCAGGGGGGTCACAGATACGCAGTATTTT. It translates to CASSLARRGVTDTQYF.

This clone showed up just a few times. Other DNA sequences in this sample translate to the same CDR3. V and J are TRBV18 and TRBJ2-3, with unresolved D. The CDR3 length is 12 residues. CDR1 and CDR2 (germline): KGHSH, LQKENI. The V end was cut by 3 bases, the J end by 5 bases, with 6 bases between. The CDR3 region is CASSPGQDTQYF. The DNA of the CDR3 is TGTGCCAGCTCACCCGGTCAAGATACGCAGTATTTT. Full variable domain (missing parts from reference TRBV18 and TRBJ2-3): NAGVMQNPRHLVRRRGQEARLRCSPMKGHSHVYWYRQLPEEGLKFMVYLQKENIIDESGMPKERFSAEFPKEGPSILRIQQVVRGDSAAYFCASSPGQDTQYFGPGTRLTVL.

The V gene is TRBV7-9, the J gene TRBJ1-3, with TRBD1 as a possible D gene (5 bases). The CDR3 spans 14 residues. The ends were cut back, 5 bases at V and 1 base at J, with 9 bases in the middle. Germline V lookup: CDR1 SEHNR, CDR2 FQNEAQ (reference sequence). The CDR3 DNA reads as TGTGCCAGCAGCCACAGGTTTTCTGGAAACACCATATATTTT. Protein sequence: CASSHRFSGNTIYF.

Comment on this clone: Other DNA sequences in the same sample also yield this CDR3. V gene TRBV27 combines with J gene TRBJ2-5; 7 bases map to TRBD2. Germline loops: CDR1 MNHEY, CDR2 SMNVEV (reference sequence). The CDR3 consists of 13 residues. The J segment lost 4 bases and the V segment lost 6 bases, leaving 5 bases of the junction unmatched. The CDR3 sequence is CASRLTGGETQYF. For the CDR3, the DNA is TGTGCCAGCAGACTAACGGGGGGAGAGACCCAGTACTTC.

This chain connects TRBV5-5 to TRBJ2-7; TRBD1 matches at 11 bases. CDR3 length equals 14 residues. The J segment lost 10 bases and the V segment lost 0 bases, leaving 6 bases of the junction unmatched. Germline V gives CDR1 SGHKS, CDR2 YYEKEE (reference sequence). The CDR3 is CASSLEGQGVNQYF. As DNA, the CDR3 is TGTGCCAGCAGCTTGGAGGGACAGGGGGTTAACCAGTACTTC.

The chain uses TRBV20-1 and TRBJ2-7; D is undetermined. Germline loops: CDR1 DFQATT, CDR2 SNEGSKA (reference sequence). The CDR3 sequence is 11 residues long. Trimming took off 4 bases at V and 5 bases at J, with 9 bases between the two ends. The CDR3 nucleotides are TGCAGTGCTATCTGGGGTAACGAGCAGTACTTC. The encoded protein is CSAIWGNEQYF.

CDR3 coding DNA: TGTGCCACCAGCAAAGGGGCGAGGGATGGCTACACCTTC. This codes for CATSKGARDGYTF. The chain recombines TRBV27 with TRBJ1-2; maybe TRBD1 (5 bases). CDR3 length equals 13 residues. The V gene lost 10 bases and the J gene lost 6 bases, with 18 bases spanning the gap. The germline V gene has CDR1 MNHEY and CDR2 SMNVEV (reference sequence).

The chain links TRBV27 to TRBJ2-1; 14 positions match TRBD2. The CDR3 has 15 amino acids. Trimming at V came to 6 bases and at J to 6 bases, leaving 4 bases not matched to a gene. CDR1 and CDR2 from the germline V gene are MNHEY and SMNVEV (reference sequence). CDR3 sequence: CASRRLAGGPNEQFF. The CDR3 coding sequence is TGTGCCAGCAGAAGACTAGCGGGAGGGCCCAATGAGCAGTTCTTC.

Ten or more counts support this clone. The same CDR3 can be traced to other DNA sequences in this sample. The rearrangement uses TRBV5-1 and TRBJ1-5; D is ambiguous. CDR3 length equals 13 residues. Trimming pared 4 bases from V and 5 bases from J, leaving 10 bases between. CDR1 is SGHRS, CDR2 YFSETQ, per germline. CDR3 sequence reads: CASSPGLDQPQHF. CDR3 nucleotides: TGCGCCAGCAGCCCGGGTTTGGATCAGCCCCAGCATTTT.

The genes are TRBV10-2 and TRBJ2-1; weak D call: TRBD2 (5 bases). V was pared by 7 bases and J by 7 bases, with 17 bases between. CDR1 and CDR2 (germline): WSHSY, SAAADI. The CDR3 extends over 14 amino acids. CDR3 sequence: CASTLGRRVNEQFF. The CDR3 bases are TGCGCCAGCACTTTGGGCCGGCGGGTGAATGAGCAGTTCTTC.

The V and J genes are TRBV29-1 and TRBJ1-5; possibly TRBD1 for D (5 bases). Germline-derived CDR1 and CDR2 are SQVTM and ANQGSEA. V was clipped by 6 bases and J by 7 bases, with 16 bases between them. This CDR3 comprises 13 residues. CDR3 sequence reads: CSVGTEGGQPQHF. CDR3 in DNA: TGCAGCGTCGGGACGGAGGGTGGACAGCCCCAGCATTTT. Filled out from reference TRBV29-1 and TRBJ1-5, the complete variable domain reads SAVISQKPSRDICQRGTSLTIQCQVDSQVTMMFWYRQQPGQSLTLIATANQGSEATYESGFVIDKFPISRPNLTFSTLTVSNMSPEDSSIYLCSVGTEGGQPQHFGDGTRLSIL.

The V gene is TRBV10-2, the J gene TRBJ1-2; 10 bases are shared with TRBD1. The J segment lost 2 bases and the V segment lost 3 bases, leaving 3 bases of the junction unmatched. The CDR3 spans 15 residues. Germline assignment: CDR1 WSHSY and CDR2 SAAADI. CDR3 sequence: CASSDQGQGNYGYTF. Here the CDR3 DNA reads TGCGCCAGCAGTGACCAGGGACAGGGGAACTATGGCTACACCTTC.

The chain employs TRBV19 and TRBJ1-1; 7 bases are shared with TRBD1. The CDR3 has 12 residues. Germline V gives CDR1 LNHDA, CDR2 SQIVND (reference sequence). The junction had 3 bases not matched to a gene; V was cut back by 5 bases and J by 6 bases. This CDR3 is CASSDRVSEAFF. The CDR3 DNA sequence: TGTGCCAGTAGTGACAGGGTATCTGAAGCTTTCTTT. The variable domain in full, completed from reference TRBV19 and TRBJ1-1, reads DGGITQSPKYLFRKEGQNVTLSCEQNLNHDAMYWYRQDPGQGLRLIYYSQIVNDFQKGDIAEGYSVSREKKESFPLTVTSAQKNPTAFYLCASSDRVSEAFFGQGTRLTVV.

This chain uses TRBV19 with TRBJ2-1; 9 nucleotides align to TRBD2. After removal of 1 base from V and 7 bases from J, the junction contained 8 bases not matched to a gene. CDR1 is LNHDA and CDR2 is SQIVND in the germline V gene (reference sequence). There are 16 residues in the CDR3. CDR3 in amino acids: CASSIVGSGRPNEQFF. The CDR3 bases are TGTGCCAGTAGTATAGTGGGTAGCGGGAGACCGAATGAGCAGTTCTTC.

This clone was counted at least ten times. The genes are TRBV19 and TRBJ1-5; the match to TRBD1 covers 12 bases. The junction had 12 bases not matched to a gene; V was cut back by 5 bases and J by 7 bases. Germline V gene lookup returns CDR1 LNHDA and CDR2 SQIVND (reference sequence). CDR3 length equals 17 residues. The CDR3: CASSLTAGTGGWQPQHF. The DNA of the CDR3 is TGTGCCAGTAGTCTAACCGCCGGGACAGGGGGCTGGCAGCCCCAGCATTTT.

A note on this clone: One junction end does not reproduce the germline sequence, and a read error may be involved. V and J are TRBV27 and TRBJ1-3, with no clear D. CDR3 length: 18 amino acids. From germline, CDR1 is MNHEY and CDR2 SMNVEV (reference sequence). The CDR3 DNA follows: TGTGCCAGCAGTTTAAAATGGACCGACTTTTACTCTGGGAACACCATATATTTT. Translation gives CASSLKWTDFYSGNTIYF.

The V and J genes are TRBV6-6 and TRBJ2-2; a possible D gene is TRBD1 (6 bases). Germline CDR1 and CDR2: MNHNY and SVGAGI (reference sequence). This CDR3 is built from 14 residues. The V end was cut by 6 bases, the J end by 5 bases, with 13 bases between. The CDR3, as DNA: TGTGCCAGCAGCTACAGGGAATTTACCGGGGAGCTGTTTTTT. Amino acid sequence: CASSYREFTGELFF.

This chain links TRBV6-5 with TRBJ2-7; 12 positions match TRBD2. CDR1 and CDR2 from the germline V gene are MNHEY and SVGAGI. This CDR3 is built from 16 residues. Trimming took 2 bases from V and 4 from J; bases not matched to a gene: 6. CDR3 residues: CASSYRTSGMKYEQYF. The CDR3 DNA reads TGTGCCAGCAGTTACCGGACTAGCGGGATGAAGTACGAGCAGTACTTC.

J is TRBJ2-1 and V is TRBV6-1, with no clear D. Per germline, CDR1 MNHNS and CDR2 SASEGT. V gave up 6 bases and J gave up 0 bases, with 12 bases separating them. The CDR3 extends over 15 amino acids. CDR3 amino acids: CASREQEFSYNEQFF. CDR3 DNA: TGTGCCAGCAGAGAGCAGGAGTTCTCCTACAATGAGCAGTTCTTC.